This is a list of T cell receptor beta chains from one sample in a study of vaccination and CD4 T cells after COVID-19. The antigens for these receptors are not known. MiXCR, applied by TCRdb to the PCR reads, yields one record per CDR3 protein. Here the sample spans roughly 20,000 distinct CDR3 sequences, 25% to 30% being singletons. Sequencing was done on a sample of cultured CD4+ T cells from blood. These receptor sequences come from a human donor with COVID-19. CDR3s include the opening cysteine and the closing phenylalanine or tryptophan. The order of the fields is J gene, D gene, clone size, V gene, CDR3 protein, CDR3 DNA. A D gene is named only where the DNA matches it firmly. Rows may omit the clone size; those that give it use once, few, many or a size class.

j_gene: TRBJ2-7
d_gene: -
abundance: -
v_gene: TRBV7-2
CDR3aa: CASRPRSAYEQYF
CDR3nt: TGTGCCAGCAGACCGAGATCAGCTTACGAGCAGTACTTC

j_gene: TRBJ2-6
d_gene: -
abundance: -
v_gene: TRBV7-7
CDR3aa: CASSLVGRGSSGANVLTF
CDR3nt: TGTGCTAGCAGCTTAGTGGGGAGGGGGAGCTCTGGGGCCAACGTCCTGACTTTC

j_gene: TRBJ2-5
d_gene: -
abundance: -
v_gene: TRBV7-2
CDR3aa: CASSLGLHETQYF
CDR3nt: TGTGCCAGCAGCTTAGGTCTCCACGAGACCCAGTACTTC

j_gene: TRBJ2-7
d_gene: -
abundance: -
v_gene: TRBV14
CDR3aa: CASSQVRGAIYEQYF
CDR3nt: TGTGCCAGCAGCCAAGTAAGGGGGGCTATCTACGAGCAGTACTTC

j_gene: TRBJ2-3
d_gene: -
abundance: -
v_gene: TRBV7-9
CDR3aa: CASSLAGGADTQYF
CDR3nt: TGTGCCAGCAGCTTAGCCGGGGGTGCGGATACGCAGTATTTT

j_gene: TRBJ2-2
d_gene: -
abundance: few
v_gene: TRBV6-1
CDR3aa: CASRGRSRNTGELFF
CDR3nt: TGTGCCAGCAGGGGGCGGTCTAGGAACACCGGGGAGCTGTTTTTT

j_gene: TRBJ1-1
d_gene: -
abundance: once
v_gene: TRBV2
CDR3aa: CASSIAQVSTEAFF
CDR3nt: TGTGCCAGCAGTATAGCTCAGGTGTCCACTGAAGCTTTCTTT

j_gene: TRBJ2-5
d_gene: -
abundance: few
v_gene: TRBV20-1
CDR3aa: CSAPFAKETQYF
CDR3nt: TGCAGTGCTCCGTTCGCGAAAGAGACCCAGTACTTC

j_gene: TRBJ2-2
d_gene: -
abundance: -
v_gene: TRBV11-3
CDR3aa: CASSLSWGNTGELFF
CDR3nt: TGTGCCAGCAGCTTATCGTGGGGGAACACCGGGGAGCTGTTTTTT

j_gene: TRBJ2-5
d_gene: TRBD2
abundance: few
v_gene: TRBV7-6
CDR3aa: CASSFSGGTQETQYF
CDR3nt: TGTGCCAGCAGCTTTAGCGGGGGGACCCAAGAGACCCAGTACTTC

j_gene: TRBJ1-6
d_gene: TRBD1
abundance: few
v_gene: TRBV6-1
CDR3aa: CASSPPGQGGNSPLHF
CDR3nt: TGTGCCAGCAGTCCGCCGGGACAGGGGGGTAATTCACCCCTCCACTTT

j_gene: TRBJ2-3
d_gene: TRBD2
abundance: -
v_gene: TRBV20-1
CDR3aa: CSARSGGANTQYF
CDR3nt: TGCAGTGCTAGGAGCGGGGGGGCAAATACGCAGTATTTT

j_gene: TRBJ1-6
d_gene: -
abundance: few
v_gene: TRBV7-2
CDR3aa: CASSPPVGGNSYNSPLHF
CDR3nt: TGTGCCAGCAGCCCCCCCGTTGGCGGGAACTCCTATAATTCACCCCTCCACTTT

j_gene: TRBJ1-1
d_gene: TRBD1
abundance: -
v_gene: TRBV6-5
CDR3aa: CASSSQGAMNTEAFF
CDR3nt: TGTGCCAGCAGTTCACAGGGGGCCATGAACACTGAAGCTTTCTTT

j_gene: TRBJ2-2
d_gene: TRBD1
abundance: once
v_gene: TRBV5-1
CDR3aa: CASSSLGQGLTGELFF
CDR3nt: TGCGCCAGCAGCTCCCTGGGACAGGGATTAACCGGGGAGCTGTTTTTT

j_gene: TRBJ1-6
d_gene: TRBD1
abundance: -
v_gene: TRBV5-1
CDR3aa: CASSSHRGSENSPLHF
CDR3nt: TGCGCCAGCAGCAGCCACAGGGGGTCGGAGAATTCACCCCTCCACTTT

j_gene: TRBJ1-1
d_gene: TRBD1
abundance: -
v_gene: TRBV19
CDR3aa: CASARTGVGTNTEAFF
CDR3nt: TGTGCCAGCGCCCGGACAGGGGTTGGGACGAACACTGAAGCTTTCTTT

j_gene: TRBJ1-1
d_gene: -
abundance: -
v_gene: TRBV11-2
CDR3aa: CASTILGRNTEAFF
CDR3nt: TGTGCCAGCACCATCCTAGGGAGGAACACTGAAGCTTTCTTT

j_gene: TRBJ2-7
d_gene: TRBD1
abundance: few
v_gene: TRBV7-2
CDR3aa: CASSLAGQGSSYEQYF
CDR3nt: TGTGCCAGCAGCTTAGCCGGACAGGGGAGCTCCTACGAGCAGTACTTC

j_gene: TRBJ1-1
d_gene: -
abundance: -
v_gene: TRBV5-1
CDR3aa: CASSLFGTSNTEAFF
CDR3nt: TGCGCCAGCAGCTTGTTTGGCACCTCGAACACTGAAGCTTTCTTT

j_gene: TRBJ2-5
d_gene: -
abundance: -
v_gene: TRBV20-1
CDR3aa: CNATPRGRGETQYF
CDR3nt: TGCAATGCTACCCCCCGGGGGCGGGGAGAGACCCAGTACTTC

j_gene: TRBJ2-3
d_gene: TRBD2
abundance: -
v_gene: TRBV2
CDR3aa: CASRGSGGAPDTQYF
CDR3nt: TGTGCCAGCAGAGGTAGCGGGGGGGCCCCAGATACGCAGTATTTT

j_gene: TRBJ2-1
d_gene: TRBD2
abundance: few
v_gene: TRBV20-1
CDR3aa: CSAQPTSGGYYNEQFF
CDR3nt: TGCAGTGCTCAACCGACTAGCGGGGGCTATTACAATGAGCAGTTCTTC

j_gene: TRBJ1-4
d_gene: -
abundance: few
v_gene: TRBV28
CDR3aa: CASKGATNEKLFF
CDR3nt: TGTGCCAGCAAGGGGGCAACTAATGAAAAACTGTTTTTT

j_gene: TRBJ2-1
d_gene: TRBD2
abundance: -
v_gene: TRBV19
CDR3aa: CASEKRGSYNEQFF
CDR3nt: TGTGCCAGCGAGAAGCGGGGATCCTACAATGAGCAGTTCTTC

j_gene: TRBJ1-2
d_gene: -
abundance: -
v_gene: TRBV20-1
CDR3aa: CSARESDRSYGYTF
CDR3nt: TGCAGTGCTAGAGAGAGTGACAGGTCTTATGGCTACACCTTC

j_gene: TRBJ1-2
d_gene: -
abundance: few
v_gene: TRBV27
CDR3aa: CASSPTGFGYTF
CDR3nt: TGTGCCAGCAGTCCTACAGGGTTTGGCTACACCTTC

j_gene: TRBJ2-7
d_gene: -
abundance: few
v_gene: TRBV6-2/TRBV6-3
CDR3aa: CASSLPREQYF
CDR3nt: TGTGCCAGCAGTTTGCCTAGGGAGCAGTACTTC

j_gene: TRBJ2-4
d_gene: -
abundance: -
v_gene: TRBV27
CDR3aa: CASSLTWTLKNIQYF
CDR3nt: TGTGCCAGCAGTTTGACCTGGACTTTAAAAAACATTCAGTACTTC

j_gene: TRBJ2-3
d_gene: -
abundance: few
v_gene: TRBV10-2
CDR3aa: CASNRVSTDTQYF
CDR3nt: TGCGCCAGCAACCGGGTTAGCACAGATACGCAGTATTTT

j_gene: TRBJ2-7
d_gene: TRBD1
abundance: few
v_gene: TRBV20-1
CDR3aa: CSAVLDRVGEQYF
CDR3nt: TGCAGTGCTGTCCTAGACAGGGTGGGGGAGCAGTACTTC

j_gene: TRBJ2-7
d_gene: -
abundance: few
v_gene: TRBV2
CDR3aa: CASSEIAGAYEQYF
CDR3nt: TGTGCCAGCAGTGAAATCGCGGGCGCCTACGAGCAGTACTTC

j_gene: TRBJ2-5
d_gene: -
abundance: -
v_gene: TRBV7-9
CDR3aa: CASSSRSLETQYF
CDR3nt: TGTGCCAGCAGCTCTAGGTCTTTGGAGACCCAGTACTTC

j_gene: TRBJ2-7
d_gene: -
abundance: -
v_gene: TRBV12-3/TRBV12-4
CDR3aa: CASSHTGEQYF
CDR3nt: TGTGCCAGCAGTCACACGGGGGAGCAGTACTTC

j_gene: TRBJ1-5
d_gene: -
abundance: -
v_gene: TRBV19
CDR3aa: CASSISRGQGVIPPQHF
CDR3nt: TGTGCCAGTAGTATATCTCGCGGGCAGGGTGTTATTCCGCCCCAGCATTTT

j_gene: TRBJ2-5
d_gene: TRBD1
abundance: -
v_gene: TRBV7-8
CDR3aa: CASSPPRQGQETQYF
CDR3nt: TGTGCCAGCAGCCCGCCCCGACAGGGGCAAGAGACCCAGTACTTC

j_gene: TRBJ1-1
d_gene: TRBD1
abundance: -
v_gene: TRBV6-4
CDR3aa: CASKRDRGLNTEAFF
CDR3nt: TGTGCCAGCAAAAGGGACAGGGGTCTCAACACTGAAGCTTTCTTT

j_gene: TRBJ1-5
d_gene: TRBD1
abundance: -
v_gene: TRBV19
CDR3aa: CASSLRTGGLGNQPQHF
CDR3nt: TGTGCCAGTAGTCTGCGGACAGGGGGATTGGGCAATCAGCCCCAGCATTTT

j_gene: TRBJ2-5
d_gene: -
abundance: -
v_gene: TRBV24-1
CDR3aa: CATSDPDLRDGQETQYF
CDR3nt: TGTGCCACCAGTGACCCAGACCTCCGGGACGGCCAAGAGACCCAGTACTTC

j_gene: TRBJ2-2
d_gene: -
abundance: once
v_gene: TRBV5-4
CDR3aa: CASSPGGLRGSGELFF
CDR3nt: TGTGCCAGCAGCCCTGGGGGACTCCGGGGGTCCGGGGAGCTGTTTTTT

j_gene: TRBJ2-2
d_gene: TRBD2
abundance: -
v_gene: TRBV4-1
CDR3aa: CASSFGASGGPSDTGELFF
CDR3nt: TGCGCCAGCAGCTTCGGGGCTAGCGGGGGACCCAGCGACACCGGGGAGCTGTTTTTT

j_gene: TRBJ1-1
d_gene: -
abundance: -
v_gene: TRBV14
CDR3aa: CASSQDPTMNTEAFF
CDR3nt: TGTGCCAGCAGCCAAGACCCCACCATGAACACTGAAGCTTTCTTT

j_gene: TRBJ1-5
d_gene: -
abundance: -
v_gene: TRBV7-9
CDR3aa: CASSLGWEETRQPQHF
CDR3nt: TGTGCCAGCAGCTTAGGCTGGGAGGAGACGAGGCAGCCCCAGCATTTT

j_gene: TRBJ2-5
d_gene: TRBD1
abundance: -
v_gene: TRBV7-2
CDR3aa: CASSPRSSGTGVETQYF
CDR3nt: TGTGCCAGCAGCCCGCGTAGCTCCGGGACAGGGGTAGAGACCCAGTACTTC

j_gene: TRBJ1-1
d_gene: TRBD1
abundance: -
v_gene: TRBV27
CDR3aa: CASTLLGGAAEAFF
CDR3nt: TGTGCCAGCACCTTGTTAGGGGGCGCAGCCGAAGCTTTCTTT